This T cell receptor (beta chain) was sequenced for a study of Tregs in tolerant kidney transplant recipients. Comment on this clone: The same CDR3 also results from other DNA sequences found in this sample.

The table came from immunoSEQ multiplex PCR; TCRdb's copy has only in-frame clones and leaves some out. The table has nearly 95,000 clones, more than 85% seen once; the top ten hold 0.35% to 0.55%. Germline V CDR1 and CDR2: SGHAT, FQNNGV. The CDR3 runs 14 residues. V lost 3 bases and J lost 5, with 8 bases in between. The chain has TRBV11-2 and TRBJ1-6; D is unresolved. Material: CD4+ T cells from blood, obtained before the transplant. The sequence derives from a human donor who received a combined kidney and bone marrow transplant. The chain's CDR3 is CASSFFQDNSPLHF. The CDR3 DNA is TGTGCCAGCAGCTTCTTCCAGGATAATTCACCCCTCCACTTT.